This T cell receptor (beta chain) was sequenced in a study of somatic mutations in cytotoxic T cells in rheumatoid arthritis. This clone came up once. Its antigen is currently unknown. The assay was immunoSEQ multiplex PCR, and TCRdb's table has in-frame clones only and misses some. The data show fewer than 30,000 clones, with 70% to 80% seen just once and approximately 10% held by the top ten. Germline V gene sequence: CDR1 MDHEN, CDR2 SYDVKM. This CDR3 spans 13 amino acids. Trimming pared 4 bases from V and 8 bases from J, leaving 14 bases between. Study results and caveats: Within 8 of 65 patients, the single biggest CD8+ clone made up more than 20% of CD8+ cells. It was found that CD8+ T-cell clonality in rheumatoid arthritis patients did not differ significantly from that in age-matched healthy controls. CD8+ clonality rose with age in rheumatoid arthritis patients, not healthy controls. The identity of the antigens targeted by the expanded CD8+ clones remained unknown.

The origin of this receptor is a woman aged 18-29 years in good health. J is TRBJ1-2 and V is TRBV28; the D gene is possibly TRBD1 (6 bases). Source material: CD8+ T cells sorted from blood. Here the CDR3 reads CASSWSGAPGYTF. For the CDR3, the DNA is TGTGCCAGCAGTTGGTCAGGGGCCCCGGGCTACACCTTC.